A single sample is the source of the 32 T cell receptor beta chains below, sequenced in a study of graft-versus-host responses after intestinal transplantation. TCRdb keeps only in-frame clones here, not all; method: immunoSEQ multiplex PCR. The table includes tens of thousands of clones, just under 95% detected once. Sample: PBMCs, taken 16 days after intestinal transplant. The receptors stem from a human patient who received an intestinal transplant, so some T cells may come from the graft donor.

The chain joins TRBV6-1 to TRBJ2-1; D may be TRBD1 or TRBD2 (7 bases each). V lost 3 bases and J 7 bases, leaving 13 bases between the germline ends. CDR3 length: 14 amino acids. Germline CDR1 reads MNHNS; CDR2 reads SASEGT. The chain's CDR3 is CASSETGRGNEQFF. The CDR3 DNA sequence: TGTGCCAGCAGTGAGACAGGGAGGGGGAATGAGCAGTTCTTC.

This rearrangement joins TRBV7-3 to TRBJ1-2, with D perhaps matching TRBD1 (5 bases). Germline CDR1 and CDR2: SGHTA and FQGTGA. This CDR3 contains 16 residues. Deletions cut 2 bases from V and 8 bases from J, with 21 bases between. The CDR3 region is CASSLEPWGGLEGYTF. In DNA form, the CDR3 reads TGTGCCAGCAGCTTAGAACCCTGGGGGGGACTGGAAGGCTACACCTTC.

The J gene is TRBJ1-5, the V gene TRBV28; tentatively, D is TRBD1 (6 bases). This CDR3 region has 16 residues. From germline, CDR1 is MDHEN and CDR2 SYDVKM. The V and J ends lost 3 bases and 3 bases respectively, with 15 bases between them. The CDR3 DNA follows: TGTGCCAGCAGTTTGAGCAACAGGGTCAACAATCAGCCCCAGCATTTT. Encoded protein: CASSLSNRVNNQPQHF.

The rearrangement links TRBV28 to TRBJ2-5; D is undetermined. Trimming pared 3 bases from V and 3 bases from J, leaving 5 bases between. Germline CDR1 and CDR2: MDHEN and SYDVKM. The CDR3 loop spans 12 amino acids. Here the CDR3 reads CASSFAEETQYF. CDR3 DNA sequence: TGTGCCAGCAGTTTCGCAGAAGAGACCCAGTACTTC. Variable domain in full (rest from reference TRBV28 and TRBJ2-5): DVKVTQSSRYLVKRTGEKVFLECVQDMDHENMFWYRQDPGLGLRLIYFSYDVKMKEKGDIPEGYSVSREKKERFSLILESASTNQTSMYLCASSFAEETQYFGPGTRLLVL.

V and J are TRBV27 and TRBJ2-1; the D gene could be TRBD1 or TRBD2 (6 bases each). Germline CDR1 MNHEY, CDR2 SMNVEV (reference sequence). The CDR3 is 16 residues long. The V end was cut by 2 bases, the J end by 12 bases, with 23 bases between. CDR3 sequence: CASSLNSVSGALAQFF. In DNA, the CDR3 is TGTGCCAGCAGTTTAAATTCAGTGTCGGGGGCCCTAGCGCAGTTCTTC.

The genes are TRBV2 and TRBJ1-2; 10 nucleotides align to TRBD1. CDR1 is SNHLY and CDR2 is FYNNEI in the germline V gene. V shed 9 bases and J 2 bases; nucleotides not matched to a gene: 0. CDR3 length equals 12 residues. CDR3 DNA sequence: TGTGCCAGGGACAGGGGGAACTATGGCTACACCTTC. Protein product: CARDRGNYGYTF.

The chain carries TRBV6-6 and TRBJ2-1; 13 positions match TRBD2. The CDR3 is 14 residues long. After removal of 5 bases from V and 5 bases from J, the junction contained 0 bases not matched to a gene. CDR1 MNHNY and CDR2 SVGAGI come from the germline V gene (reference sequence). The CDR3 here is CASSGLAGDNEQFF. Here the CDR3 DNA reads TGTGCCAGCAGTGGACTAGCGGGAGACAATGAGCAGTTCTTC.

V is TRBV4-1 and J is TRBJ1-4, with D perhaps matching TRBD1 (5 bases). The CDR3 loop spans 14 amino acids. Germline CDR1 MGHRA, CDR2 YSYEKL. V lost 5 bases and J lost 7, with 14 bases in between. The CDR3 DNA reads TGCGCCAGCAGCGAGCGGGACGTCTTTGAAAAACTGTTTTTT. Residues: CASSERDVFEKLFF.

The V and J genes are TRBV7-3 and TRBJ1-1; 7 bases align to TRBD1. The CDR3 is 13 residues long. V was pared by 2 bases and J by 5 bases, with 2 bases of the junction left unmatched. Looked up from germline, CDR1 is SGHTA and CDR2 is FQGTGA. The chain's CDR3 is CASSLQQGTEAFF. CDR3 coding DNA: TGTGCCAGCAGCTTACAACAGGGGACTGAAGCTTTCTTT.

This clone was found once. The chain recombines TRBV19 with TRBJ2-4; 10 nucleotides match TRBD1. CDR1 is LNHDA and CDR2 is SQIVND in the germline V gene (reference sequence). Trimming removed 5 bases from V and 10 bases from J; junction bases left unmatched: 8. There are 14 residues in the CDR3. CDR3 in DNA: TGTGCCAGTAGTTCGGGACAGGGGCCATTAATTCAGTACTTC. This sequence encodes CASSSGQGPLIQYF.

The J gene is TRBJ1-1, the V gene TRBV29-1, with D possibly TRBD1 on 5 matching bases. Trimming removed 3 bases at V and 4 bases at J, with 6 bases between. The CDR3 is 11 residues long. Germline V lookup: CDR1 SQVTM, CDR2 ANQGSEA. CDR3 loop: CSVDRATEAFF. CDR3 sequence (DNA): TGCAGCGTTGACAGGGCCACTGAAGCTTTCTTT.

This clone was observed a single time. The gene calls are TRBV9 and TRBJ2-1; the match to TRBD2 covers 9 bases. Germline CDR1 and CDR2: SGDLS and YYNGEE. The CDR3 extends over 13 amino acids. With 6 bases clipped from V and 4 bases from J, the junction kept 2 bases outside the gene matches. CDR3 sequence: CASTSGNYNEQFF. CDR3 bases: TGTGCCAGCACTAGCGGGAATTACAATGAGCAGTTCTTC.

The gene calls are TRBV27 and TRBJ2-5; TRBD1 aligns across 9 bases. The CDR3 consists of 14 residues. The J segment lost 7 bases and the V segment lost 2 bases, leaving 5 bases of the junction unmatched. Germline V CDR1 and CDR2: MNHEY, SMNVEV (reference sequence). The DNA for the CDR3 is TGTGCCAGCAGTTTACGGACAGGGGTAGCGACCCAGTACTTC. Protein: CASSLRTGVATQYF.

The rearrangement uses TRBV28 and TRBJ2-7; D is unclear. Germline CDR1 reads MDHEN; CDR2 reads SYDVKM. The V and J ends lost 6 bases and 3 bases respectively, with 15 bases between them. This CDR3 is built from 14 residues. The CDR3 loop reads CASRQRTDIYEQYF. The CDR3 DNA follows: TGTGCCAGCAGGCAAAGGACGGATATCTACGAGCAGTACTTC.

Concerning this clone itself: Other nucleotide sequences from this sample produce the same CDR3. The V gene is TRBV4-3, the J gene TRBJ2-1, with TRBD2 matching 8 bases. Germline-derived CDR1 and CDR2 are LGHNA and YSLEER. The CDR3 has 14 amino acids. With 4 bases clipped from V and 9 bases from J, the junction kept 8 bases outside the gene matches. Written as DNA, the CDR3 is TGCGCCAGCAGCCCAGGGAGCGGGAGTGGTGAGCAGTTCTTC. This translates into CASSPGSGSGEQFF.

This chain connects TRBV7-9 to TRBJ2-3; D ambiguous. Germline values: CDR1 SEHNR, CDR2 FQNEAQ (reference sequence). Trimming shortened V by 5 bases and J by 6 bases, and 15 bases separated the two germline ends. The CDR3 is 14 amino acids. The CDR3 region is CASSQHRAPDTQYF. The CDR3 nucleotides are TGTGCCAGCAGCCAACATAGAGCTCCGGATACGCAGTATTTT.

The CDR3 DNA reads TGTGCCAGCAGCTTAGCGGGAGCCTACAATGAGCAGTTCTTC. It is translated as CASSLAGAYNEQFF. The J gene is TRBJ2-1, the V gene TRBV7-2; tentatively, D is TRBD2 (5 bases). This CDR3 contains 14 residues. Trimming took 0 bases from V and 2 from J, leaving 5 bases between them. Germline assignment: CDR1 SGHTA and CDR2 FQGNSA.

Worth noting for this clone: Additional DNA sequences in this sample encode the identical CDR3. The chain is built from TRBV30 and TRBJ2-5; D unresolved. With 0 bases removed from V and 4 bases from J, the gap between germline ends came to 12 bases. This CDR3 comprises 14 residues. The V gene's germline CDR1 is GTSNPN and CDR2 SVGIG (reference sequence). CDR3 protein: CAWSVRPQRETQYF. As DNA, the CDR3 is TGTGCCTGGAGTGTTCGACCACAACGAGAGACCCAGTACTTC.

J is TRBJ1-4 and V is TRBV6-5, with 8 bases that match TRBD1. Germline assignment: CDR1 MNHEY and CDR2 SVGAGI. V shed 6 bases and J 0 bases; nucleotides not matched to a gene: 3. The CDR3 extends over 15 amino acids. CDR3 coding DNA: TGTGCCAGCAGGTCGGGACAGGCAACTAATGAAAAACTGTTTTTT. It is translated as CASRSGQATNEKLFF.

This chain links TRBV15 with TRBJ2-1; TRBD2 matches at 14 bases. CDR1 and CDR2 from the germline V gene are LNHNV and YYDKDF (reference sequence). V trimming: 2 bases; J trimming: 3 bases; junction bases outside the gene matches: 15. This CDR3 contains 21 residues. The CDR3 DNA follows: TGTGCCACCAGCAGACCCTCTCTGACTAGCGGGAGGGCCGGGGACTACAATGAGCAGTTCTTC. It specifies CATSRPSLTSGRAGDYNEQFF.

The chain links TRBV9 to TRBJ2-1; 9 bases are shared with TRBD1. Germline V lookup: CDR1 SGDLS, CDR2 YYNGEE. This CDR3 spans 15 amino acids. The V and J ends lost 3 bases and 5 bases, in that order; junction bases with no gene match: 6. In DNA, the CDR3 is TGTGCCAGCAGCGCGGGACAGGGTCCGCACAATGAGCAGTTCTTC. It is translated as CASSAGQGPHNEQFF. The full variable domain, its missing parts supplied by reference TRBV9 and TRBJ2-1, is DSGVTQTPKHLITATGQRVTLRCSPRSGDLSVYWYQQSLDQGLQFLIQYYNGEERAKGNILERFSAQQFPDLHSELNLSSLELGDSALYFCASSAGQGPHNEQFFGPGTRLTVL.

A remark on this clone: Other DNA sequences in the same sample also yield this CDR3. The chain employs TRBV28 and TRBJ2-7; D perhaps matches TRBD1 (5 bases). Trimming removed 9 bases from V and 3 bases from J, with 24 bases in between. The CDR3 is 16 amino acids. Germline V gene data show CDR1 as MDHEN and CDR2 as SYDVKM. In DNA form, the CDR3 reads TGTGCCAGTCTACCACCCGGTAGGGGCACCCGCTACGAGCAGTACTTC. Residues: CASLPPGRGTRYEQYF.

The rearrangement joins TRBV2 to TRBJ2-3; tentatively, D is TRBD1 or TRBD2 (6 bases each). Trimming took 6 bases from V and 0 from J, leaving 16 bases between them. Germline V gene sequence: CDR1 SNHLY, CDR2 FYNNEI. The CDR3 extends over 16 amino acids. The CDR3 region has the DNA TGTGCCAGCAGCGGGGGCGGGGAGACTAGCACAGATACGCAGTATTTT. Protein product: CASSGGGETSTDTQYF.

This chain joins TRBV5-6 and TRBJ2-1; TRBD2 is a possible D gene (6 bases). Looked up from germline, CDR1 is SGHDT and CDR2 is YYEEEE. Trimming shortened V by 4 bases and J by 3 bases, and 11 bases separated the two germline ends. This CDR3 comprises 14 residues. The CDR3 is CASSPGTYYNEQFF. The CDR3 DNA follows: TGTGCCAGCAGCCCCGGGACTTACTACAATGAGCAGTTCTTC.

The J gene is TRBJ2-7, the V gene TRBV11-2; perhaps TRBD2 as D (5 bases). The V end lost 3 bases, the J end lost 2 bases, and 14 bases lay between the germline ends. CDR1 SGHAT and CDR2 FQNNGV come from the germline V gene. CDR3 size: 15 residues. Here the CDR3 reads CASSLGPGSTYEQYF. The CDR3, as DNA: TGTGCCAGCAGCTTGGGTCCGGGATCAACCTACGAGCAGTACTTC.

The chain couples TRBV13 to TRBJ1-2; 8 bases line up with TRBD1. Per the germline V gene, CDR1 is PRHDT and CDR2 is FYEKMQ (reference sequence). This CDR3 comprises 16 residues. V was clipped by 5 bases and J by 4 bases; unmatched bases: 12. The CDR3 bases are TGTGCCAGCAGCCAAAGCTTGGGACAGGCCTTCTATGGCTACACCTTC. Amino acids: CASSQSLGQAFYGYTF.

The chain recombines TRBV5-6 with TRBJ2-5; 8 nucleotides align to TRBD1. The CDR3 is 15 residues long. Germline CDR1 reads SGHDT; CDR2 reads YYEEEE. The J segment lost 1 base and the V segment lost 4 bases, leaving 6 bases of the junction unmatched. The DNA of the CDR3 is TGTGCCAGCAGCGCGTCCGGGACAGGCCAAGAGACCCAGTACTTC. Its protein is CASSASGTGQETQYF. Filled out from reference TRBV5-6 and TRBJ2-5, the complete variable domain reads DAGVTQSPTHLIKTRGQQVTLRCSPKSGHDTVSWYQQALGQGPQFIFQYYEEEERQRGNFPDRFSGHQFPNYSSELNVNALLLGDSALYLCASSASGTGQETQYFGPGTRLLVL.

This clone has only one observation. This chain uses TRBV6-5 with TRBJ2-7; TRBD2 might be the D (5 bases). V lost 10 bases to trimming and J lost 5 bases, with 21 bases between them. This CDR3 is built from 14 residues. Germline V gene data show CDR1 as MNHEY and CDR2 as SVGAGI. The CDR3 reads CATSWERLLNEQYF. DNA of the CDR3: TGTGCCACCTCATGGGAGAGATTATTGAACGAGCAGTACTTC.

The chain links TRBV6-5 to TRBJ1-5; D unclear. This CDR3 region has 14 residues. Germline CDR1 and CDR2: MNHEY and SVGAGI. Trimming pared 2 bases from V and 15 bases from J, leaving 20 bases between. The DNA for the CDR3 is TGTGCCAGCAGTTACACTAGTTTCGGAGCAAAAAGGCATTTT. It yields the protein CASSYTSFGAKRHF.

The chain recombines TRBV6-1 with TRBJ2-7, with D unresolved. The CDR3 covers 12 residues. From germline, CDR1 is MNHNS and CDR2 SASEGT. Deletions cut 2 bases from V and 7 bases from J, with 9 bases between. The CDR3 bases are TGTGCCAGCAGTGAACCCGATTTGGAGCAGTACTTC. This gives the protein CASSEPDLEQYF.

The V gene is TRBV5-7, the J gene TRBJ2-3; possible D gene TRBD2, 5 bases. TRBV5-7 counts as an open reading frame of uncertain function. The V gene lost 1 base and the J gene lost 5 bases, with 14 bases spanning the gap. The length of the CDR3 is 15 residues. CDR3 amino acids: CASSLQAVQGDTQYF. Written as DNA, the CDR3 is TGTGCCAGCAGCTTGCAAGCGGTTCAAGGAGATACGCAGTATTTT.

The chain employs TRBV27 and TRBJ2-7; D gene ambiguous. Trimming stripped 2 bases from V and 3 bases from J, with 5 bases between. The CDR3 runs to 12 residues. Per the germline V gene, CDR1 is MNHEY and CDR2 is SMNVEV (reference sequence). Here the CDR3 DNA reads TGTGCCAGCAGTTTAATAGGCTACGAGCAGTACTTC. Amino acids: CASSLIGYEQYF.